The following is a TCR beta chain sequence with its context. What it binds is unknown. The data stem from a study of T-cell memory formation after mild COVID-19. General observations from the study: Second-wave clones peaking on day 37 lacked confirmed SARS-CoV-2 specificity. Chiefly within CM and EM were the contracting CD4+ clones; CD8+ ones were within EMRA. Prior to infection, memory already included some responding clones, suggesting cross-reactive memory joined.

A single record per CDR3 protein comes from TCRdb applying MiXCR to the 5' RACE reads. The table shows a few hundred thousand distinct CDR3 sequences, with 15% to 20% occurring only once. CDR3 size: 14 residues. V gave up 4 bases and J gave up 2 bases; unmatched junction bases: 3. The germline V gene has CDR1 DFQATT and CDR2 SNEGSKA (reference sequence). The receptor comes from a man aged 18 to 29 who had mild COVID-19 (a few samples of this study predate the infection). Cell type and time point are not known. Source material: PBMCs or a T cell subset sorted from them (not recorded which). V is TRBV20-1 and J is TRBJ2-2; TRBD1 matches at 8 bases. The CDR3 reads CSATGTGNTGELFF. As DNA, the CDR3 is TGCAGTGCTACCGGGACAGGCAACACCGGGGAGCTGTTTTTT.